The rows below give T cell receptor beta chains drawn from one sample of a study of cytomegalovirus exposure and HLA in healthy donors. TCRdb keeps only in-frame clones here, not all; method: immunoSEQ multiplex PCR. The sample has a few hundred thousand clones, about 86% seen once. Material for sequencing was PBMCs. The receptors were gathered from a woman between 18 and 29 years old in good health and CMV-seronegative. Each CDR3 is given with its conserved first and last residue. D genes are given only for firm matches. A clone size is listed for some rows: how often the clone was seen (once, few, many), or a class if it is expanded.

J: TRBJ2-3; D: -; V: TRBV4-2; size: -; CDR3: CASSQGYTGEDTQYF; DNA: TGTGCCAGCAGCCAGGGGTACACGGGAGAAGATACGCAGTATTTT
J: TRBJ2-1; D: TRBD2; V: TRBV30; size: few; CDR3: CACSLAGPNEQFF; DNA: TGTGCCTGCTCACTAGCGGGGCCCAATGAGCAGTTCTTC
J: TRBJ1-2; D: TRBD1; V: TRBV6-6; size: once; CDR3: CASSQDRDGYTF; DNA: TGTGCCAGCAGTCAAGACAGGGATGGCTACACCTTC
J: TRBJ2-3; D: -; V: TRBV2; size: once; CDR3: CASSDGGSTDTQYF; DNA: TGTGCCAGCAGTGATGGCGGTAGCACAGATACGCAGTATTTT
J: TRBJ2-2; D: TRBD2; V: TRBV2; size: -; CDR3: CASRDPSGHTGELFF; DNA: TGTGCCAGCAGAGACCCTAGCGGCCACACCGGGGAGCTGTTTTTT
J: TRBJ2-1; D: -; V: TRBV6-6; size: -; CDR3: CASSYKGDNNEQFF; DNA: TGTGCCAGCAGTTACAAAGGGGATAACAATGAGCAGTTCTTC
J: TRBJ2-7; D: TRBD2; V: TRBV7-2; size: -; CDR3: CASSLQLAGVWYF; DNA: TGTGCCAGCAGCTTACAACTAGCGGGGGTATGGTACTTC
J: TRBJ2-1; D: -; V: TRBV7-3; size: once; CDR3: CASSLTTYSNEQFF; DNA: TGTGCCAGCAGCTTAACTACTTACTCCAATGAGCAGTTCTTC
J: TRBJ2-4; D: TRBD2; V: TRBV7-2; size: -; CDR3: CASSRMLLAEYGNIQYF; DNA: TGTGCCAGCAGCCGTATGTTACTAGCGGAATACGGAAACATTCAGTACTTC
J: TRBJ1-4; D: TRBD1; V: TRBV28; size: -; CDR3: CASSLFGTGNEKLFF; DNA: TGTGCCAGCAGTTTATTCGGGACAGGGAATGAAAAACTGTTTTTT
J: TRBJ1-2; D: -; V: TRBV5-1; size: -; CDR3: CASSLVGREYGYTF; DNA: TGCGCCAGCAGCTTGGTCGGCAGGGAATATGGCTACACCTTC
J: TRBJ2-2; D: -; V: TRBV6-5; size: -; CDR3: CASHRPNTGELFF; DNA: TGTGCCAGCCACAGGCCCAACACCGGGGAGCTGTTTTTT
J: TRBJ2-1; D: -; V: TRBV7-6; size: -; CDR3: CASSKGHSSYNEQFF; DNA: TGTGCCAGCAGCAAGGGACACTCCTCCTACAATGAGCAGTTCTTC
J: TRBJ1-1; D: TRBD1; V: TRBV4-2; size: -; CDR3: CASSQQDRLNTEAFF; DNA: TGTGCCAGCAGCCAACAGGACAGGTTGAACACTGAAGCTTTCTTT
J: TRBJ1-2; D: -; V: TRBV7-9; size: -; CDR3: CAQPSRGANYGYTF; DNA: TGTGCCCAACCTTCCCGAGGAGCCAACTATGGCTACACCTTC
J: TRBJ1-2; D: -; V: TRBV27; size: -; CDR3: CASRNTGNYGYTF; DNA: TGTGCCAGCAGGAATACAGGAAACTATGGCTACACCTTC
J: TRBJ1-5; D: TRBD1; V: TRBV6-5; size: -; CDR3: CASSRTGSQPQHF; DNA: TGTGCCAGCAGCCGGACAGGGAGTCAGCCCCAGCATTTT
J: TRBJ2-4; D: TRBD2; V: TRBV28; size: -; CDR3: CASSSGEGRAKNIQYF; DNA: TGTGCCAGCAGTAGTGGGGAGGGGAGGGCCAAAAACATTCAGTACTTC
J: TRBJ2-7; D: -; V: TRBV4-1; size: -; CDR3: CASSQEVPNEQYF; DNA: TGCGCCAGCAGCCAAGAGGTTCCTAACGAGCAGTACTTC
J: TRBJ2-1; D: -; V: TRBV6-1; size: -; CDR3: CASREVVSRFF; DNA: TGTGCCAGCAGGGAGGTTGTCAGCAGGTTCTTC
J: TRBJ2-2; D: -; V: TRBV28; size: -; CDR3: CASSLLAPVAGELFF; DNA: TGTGCCAGCAGTTTACTAGCTCCGGTGGCCGGGGAGCTGTTTTTT
J: TRBJ1-2; D: TRBD1; V: TRBV7-3; size: -; CDR3: CASSRRQGDGYTF; DNA: TGTGCCAGCAGCCGTCGACAGGGGGACGGCTACACCTTC
J: TRBJ1-1; D: -; V: TRBV19; size: once; CDR3: CASSIVGPGLNTEAFF; DNA: TGTGCCAGTAGTATAGTCGGGCCGGGGTTGAACACTGAAGCTTTCTTT
J: TRBJ1-2; D: -; V: TRBV9; size: few; CDR3: CASSVGADNYGYTF; DNA: TGTGCCAGCAGCGTAGGGGCAGACAACTATGGCTACACCTTC
J: TRBJ2-1; D: -; V: TRBV7-8; size: -; CDR3: CASSSQPGNYNEQFF; DNA: TGTGCCAGCAGCTCCCAACCGGGGAACTACAATGAGCAGTTCTTC
J: TRBJ2-3; D: -; V: TRBV11-2; size: -; CDR3: CASRLSSTDTQYF; DNA: TGTGCCAGCAGGTTATCTAGCACAGATACGCAGTATTTT
J: TRBJ1-5; D: -; V: TRBV5-6; size: -; CDR3: CASSLGAGGGQPQHF; DNA: TGTGCCAGCAGCTTGGGAGCTGGGGGCGGTCAGCCCCAGCATTTT
J: TRBJ2-5; D: TRBD1; V: TRBV12-5; size: -; CDR3: CASGQEMGQIQETQYF; DNA: TGTGCTAGTGGCCAAGAGATGGGACAGATACAAGAGACCCAGTACTTC
J: TRBJ1-4; D: -; V: TRBV11-2; size: -; CDR3: CASRPSGAGAHEKLFF; DNA: TGTGCCAGCAGACCATCCGGGGCAGGGGCCCATGAAAAACTGTTTTTT
J: TRBJ2-3; D: -; V: TRBV9; size: -; CDR3: CASSGDITDTQYF; DNA: TGTGCCAGCAGCGGGGACATCACAGATACGCAGTATTTT
J: TRBJ2-3; D: TRBD2; V: TRBV2; size: -; CDR3: CASSESRLLAGGLSTDTQYF; DNA: TGTGCCAGCAGTGAATCTCGGCTACTAGCGGGAGGGTTGAGCACAGATACGCAGTATTTT
J: TRBJ2-7; D: -; V: TRBV6-1; size: -; CDR3: CASSDRGYEQYF; DNA: TGTGCCAGCAGTGATAGGGGCTACGAGCAGTACTTC
J: TRBJ2-7; D: TRBD2; V: TRBV5-4; size: -; CDR3: CASSGKLAGDYEQYF; DNA: TGTGCCAGCAGCGGAAAACTAGCGGGAGACTACGAGCAGTACTTC
J: TRBJ2-1; D: TRBD1; V: TRBV27; size: -; CDR3: CASSLSGRGPASYNEQFF; DNA: TGTGCCAGCAGTTTATCCGGCAGGGGGCCAGCGTCCTACAATGAGCAGTTCTTC
J: TRBJ2-5; D: TRBD1; V: TRBV7-6; size: -; CDR3: CASSSGQGKEGETQYF; DNA: TGTGCCAGCAGCTCTGGACAGGGGAAGGAAGGGGAGACCCAGTACTTC
J: TRBJ1-4; D: TRBD1; V: TRBV2; size: -; CDR3: CASSTNPDRGDEKLFF; DNA: TGTGCCAGCAGTACGAACCCCGACAGGGGTGATGAAAAACTGTTTTTT
J: TRBJ1-5; D: -; V: TRBV19; size: once; CDR3: CATSGLGNQPQHF; DNA: TGTGCCACCAGCGGTTTGGGCAATCAGCCCCAGCATTTT
J: TRBJ2-3; D: TRBD1; V: TRBV7-9; size: -; CDR3: CASSLLRGPADTQYF; DNA: TGTGCCAGCAGCCTTCTCAGGGGGCCCGCAGATACGCAGTATTTT
J: TRBJ2-1; D: -; V: TRBV11-3; size: -; CDR3: CASSFTGSFNEQFF; DNA: TGTGCCAGCAGCTTCACCGGGAGCTTCAATGAGCAGTTCTTC
J: TRBJ1-2; D: -; V: TRBV30; size: -; CDR3: CAWSVQTGGYTF; DNA: TGTGCCTGGAGTGTACAAACGGGTGGCTACACCTTC
J: TRBJ2-2; D: -; V: TRBV6-1; size: medium-sized; CDR3: CASSDRDTGELFF; DNA: TGTGCCAGCAGTGACAGGGACACCGGGGAGCTGTTTTTT
J: TRBJ2-7; D: TRBD2; V: TRBV4-3; size: -; CDR3: CASSQDWTSGSYEQYF; DNA: TGCGCCAGCAGCCAAGATTGGACTAGCGGCTCCTACGAGCAGTACTTC
J: TRBJ2-1; D: TRBD1; V: TRBV11-1; size: -; CDR3: CASSYPLPQTGDDNEQFF; DNA: TGTGCCAGCAGCTATCCCCTCCCCCAGACAGGGGACGACAATGAGCAGTTCTTC
J: TRBJ1-3; D: TRBD1; V: TRBV4-1; size: -; CDR3: CASSPPSQGEISGNTIYF; DNA: TGCGCCAGCAGCCCTCCGTCCCAGGGGGAAATCTCTGGAAACACCATATATTTT
J: TRBJ2-7; D: TRBD1; V: TRBV2; size: -; CDR3: CASSDGGQGISEQYF; DNA: TGTGCCAGCAGTGACGGCGGACAGGGGATTAGCGAGCAGTACTTC
J: TRBJ1-1; D: -; V: TRBV7-2; size: -; CDR3: CASSLATGHGPLLNTEAFF; DNA: TGTGCCAGCAGCTTAGCCACAGGGCATGGGCCCTTGTTGAACACTGAAGCTTTCTTT
J: TRBJ2-2; D: -; V: TRBV5-1; size: -; CDR3: CASSIQDSGELFF; DNA: TGCGCCAGCAGCATCCAGGACTCCGGGGAGCTGTTTTTT
J: TRBJ2-7; D: -; V: TRBV5-6; size: once; CDR3: CASSFGHFYEQYF; DNA: TGTGCCAGCAGCTTTGGACACTTCTACGAGCAGTACTTC
J: TRBJ1-5; D: -; V: TRBV1; size: -; CDR3: CTSSSDRGELNQPQHF; DNA: TGCACCAGCAGCTCCGACAGGGGGGAGTTAAATCAGCCCCAGCATTTT
J: TRBJ2-6; D: -; V: TRBV6-6; size: once; CDR3: CASSYLASGANVLTF; DNA: TGTGCCAGCAGTTACTTGGCATCTGGGGCCAACGTCCTGACTTTC
J: TRBJ2-5; D: TRBD1; V: TRBV7-8; size: -; CDR3: CASSLGGGPGTGQETQYF; DNA: TGTGCCAGCAGCTTAGGAGGGGGCCCCGGGACAGGGCAAGAGACCCAGTACTTC
J: TRBJ2-1; D: TRBD2; V: TRBV7-9; size: -; CDR3: CASSRGGRVHNEQFF; DNA: TGTGCCAGCAGTCGGGGGGGGAGGGTACACAATGAGCAGTTCTTC
J: TRBJ1-2; D: TRBD1; V: TRBV2; size: -; CDR3: CASNLRDRDGYTF; DNA: TGTGCCAGCAATCTCCGGGACAGGGATGGCTACACCTTC
J: TRBJ2-3; D: -; V: TRBV5-1; size: -; CDR3: CASSSRQDRTDTQYF; DNA: TGCGCCAGCAGCTCCCGACAGGACCGCACAGATACGCAGTATTTT